This T cell receptor (beta chain) was observed in a study of cytomegalovirus exposure and HLA in healthy donors. Primers for the PCR totalled 60 Vbeta and 13 Jbeta. Only in-frame clones appear in the TCRdb table, and some are missing; sequencing was by immunoSEQ multiplex PCR. The sample includes roughly 110,000 clones, 77% seen only once; the top ten take about a tenth. Trimming at V came to 5 bases and at J to 0 bases, leaving 8 bases not matched to a gene. The germline CDR1 and CDR2 sequences are SGHNT and YENEEA. This CDR3 comprises 17 residues. As regards this clone: Its antigen is as yet unknown.

Study-wide results and caveats: For most subjects, TCR beta sequences were reported to predict HLA-A and HLA-B alleles with accuracy. In an earlier analysis, productive rearrangement rates for most beta V segments clustered near 87% or 30%.

The chain is built from TRBV11-3 and TRBJ2-2; the match to TRBD2 covers 8 bases. The sequence derives from a man aged 35 to 55 in good health and CMV-seropositive. Sequencing input: PBMCs. CDR3 loop: CASSRGLAATNTGELFF. The CDR3 DNA reads as TGTGCCAGCAGCCGCGGACTAGCAGCTACGAACACCGGGGAGCTGTTTTTT.